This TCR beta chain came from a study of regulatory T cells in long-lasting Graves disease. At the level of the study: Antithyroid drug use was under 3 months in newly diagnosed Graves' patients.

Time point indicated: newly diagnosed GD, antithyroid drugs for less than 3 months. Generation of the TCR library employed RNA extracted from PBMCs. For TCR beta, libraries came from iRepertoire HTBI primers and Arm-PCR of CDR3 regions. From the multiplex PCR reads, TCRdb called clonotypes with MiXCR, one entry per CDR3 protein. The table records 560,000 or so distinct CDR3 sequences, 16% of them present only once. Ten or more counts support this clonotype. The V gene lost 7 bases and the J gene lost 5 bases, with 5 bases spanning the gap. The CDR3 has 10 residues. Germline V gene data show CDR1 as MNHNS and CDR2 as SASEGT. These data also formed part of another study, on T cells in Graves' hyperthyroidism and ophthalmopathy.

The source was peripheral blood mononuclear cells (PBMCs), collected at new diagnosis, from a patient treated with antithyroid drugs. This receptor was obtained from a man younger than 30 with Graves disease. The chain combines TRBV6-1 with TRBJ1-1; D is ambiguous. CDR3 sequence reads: CASMGTEAFF. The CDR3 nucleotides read TGTGCCAGCATGGGTACTGAAGCTTTCTTT.